Detailed here is one T cell receptor (beta chain). This clone was seen once. Its antigen is not yet known. Nothing much larger sits one base from this clone, and base qualities are not available. This entry is derived from a study of PD-1 blockade in classical Hodgkin lymphoma (dated by TCRdb to between 2020 and 2021). At the level of the whole study: Nivolumab dosing was 3 mg/kg intravenously every 2 weeks, continuing until either disease progression or unacceptable toxicity. The study used TCR beta sequencing and CyTOF to define a peripheral blood immune signature of response to PD-1 blockade in classical Hodgkin lymphoma. On the study overall, not on this receptor specifically: The study was restricted to a single clinical trial cohort, and the causes of repertoire differences, possibly disease activity or prior therapy, were left undefined. Baseline TCR diversity was reported as lower in newly diagnosed patients than in healthy donors, and lower still in relapsed/refractory patients. Trial patients achieving complete response had baseline diversity similar to newly diagnosed patients, whereas partial responders and progressors had significantly lower diversity. Patients starting nivolumab less than 1 year after ASCT had lower diversity and were excluded from later analyses to avoid confounding by immune reconstitution. A significant rise by C4D1 was seen in CD4+ but not CD8+ TCR diversity (p=0.0027 vs p=0.16), with the rise being most apparent in complete responders (p=0.02).

The CDR3 spans 11 residues, from the cysteine through the phenylalanine. Left in the record is the CDR3 DNA by itself, 33 bases read in frame from the first base. Reading the germline V gene (reference sequence) gives CDR1 DFQATT and CDR2 SNEGSKA. The trim is 5 bases for V and 6 bases for J, with a gap of 8 bases between the germline ends. Genomic DNA was extracted with the Qiagen DNeasy kit from unsorted PBMCs and from negatively selected CD4+ and CD8+ fractions. Amplification of TCR beta CDR3 regions was done by immunoSEQ multiplex PCR with primers that anneal to V and J segments. A synthetic immune receptor repertoire was used to minimize amplification bias, and remaining bias was computationally removed after sequencing. In the paper's pipeline: Repertoire diversity was quantified as the Shannon entropy index using custom Python scripts. The unsorted, CD4+ and CD8+ repertoires were each analyzed separately, with the exception of combined analyses, where CD4+ and CD8+ sequences were merged in silico. Clonal expansion was defined as at least a 2-fold frequency increase after treatment relative to C1D1, with a pseudocount of 0.5 for undetected baseline clones. Singleton clones were defined as clones with 0 or 1 copy at C1D1, and non-singleton clones were defined as clones with 2 or more copies. By matching protein sequences in sorted samples from the same patient, clones expanded in unsorted samples were annotated as CD4+, CD8+ or unknown. Wilcoxon tests on paired samples were used to test changes in diversity from C1D1 to C4D1. In TCRdb, the immuneACCESS table is reduced to in-frame sequences with V and J assigned. These tables do not hold every clone; where another copy was compared, an unresolved V gene accounts for under half, and the others remain unexplained. The D gene and trimming were derived from the DNA, and the V and J assignments and clone size from that table. The sample data list about 110,000 clones, and approximately 90% of these were observed just once. Together, the top ten hold about 20% of the sample.

The sample's time point label, decoded: cycle 2 day 1 (C2D1) of nivolumab. Relapse after autologous stem cell transplantation had occurred in all trial patients, and cohorts A, B and C were distinguished by prior brentuximab vedotin exposure. The trial cohort included 50 to 60 patients with relapsed/refractory classical Hodgkin lymphoma, and each patient had a best overall response of complete response, partial response or progressive disease. Trial patients were treated with single-agent nivolumab in the multi-cohort phase II CheckMate 205 trial. An independent review committee assessed best overall response by applying the 2007 International Working Group response criteria. Trial PBMCs were collected just before the start of nivolumab (C1D1) and during therapy at cycle 2 day 1 and cycle 4 day 1. After peripheral blood was drawn into 8 mL Vacutainer Cell Preparation Tubes, PBMCs were isolated by centrifugation and then cryopreserved.

Recombination connected TRBV20-1 to TRBJ2-1; the D gene is not confidently resolved. The sequence was obtained from a human donor with classical Hodgkin lymphoma. The specimen comprised peripheral blood mononuclear cells (PBMCs), sampled before the second cycle of nivolumab. The CDR3: CSAPRPNEQFF. The DNA reads as follows: TGCAGTGCTCCCCGCCCCAATGAGCAGTTCTTC.